This T cell receptor beta chain was profiled in a study of OX40 agonist ivuxolimab in advanced cancers. Study in general: Ivuxolimab, which is an agonistic anti-OX40 (CD134) antibody, was administered to the patients. Findings of the study overall: Certain nonresponding patients likewise had low normalized T-cell clonal expansion.

About this clone: The antigen remains unidentified.

Profiling relied on immunoSEQ multiplex PCR, and the TCRdb table lists in-frame clones only, not all of them. The table has roughly 80,000 clones, over 75% seen once. If patients had autoimmune disease history or systemic immunosuppression, they were excluded. Blood sampling took place at baseline, cycle 4 day 1, and cycle 7 day 1. The CDR3 contains 13 residues. Per germline, CDR1 GTSNPN and CDR2 SVGIG (reference sequence). The V and J ends lost 7 bases and 4 bases, in that order; junction bases with no gene match: 8. This TCR was recovered from an adult with an advanced solid tumor such as melanoma, head and neck, liver or kidney cancer. The input for sequencing was CD4+ or CD8+ T cells sorted from blood, taken in a trial of the OX40 agonist ivuxolimab. This rearrangement joins TRBV30 to TRBJ2-5; TRBD2 agrees at 8 bases. CDR3 residues: CASSGGAPETQYF. Here the CDR3 DNA reads TGTGCCTCCTCCGGGGGGGCCCCAGAGACCCAGTACTTC.